One sample yielded the 5 T cell receptor beta chains listed below, sequenced in a study of T cells in localized non-small cell lung cancer. The repertoire was sequenced with immunoSEQ multiplex PCR; TCRdb's copy has only in-frame clones and lacks some. The sample lists 45,000 to 55,000 clones; 86% were seen once. The starting material was peripheral blood, obtained before any cancer treatment. The receptors were gathered from a male donor at least 60 years old with stage III squamous cell lung carcinoma.

This clone was observed a single time. V gene TRBV29-1 combines with J gene TRBJ1-2, with D possibly matching TRBD1 (5 bases). There are 13 residues in the CDR3. Deletions cut 5 bases from V and 6 bases from J, with 16 bases between. Germline values: CDR1 SQVTM, CDR2 ANQGSEA. This chain's CDR3 is CSVPEQGQHGYTF. The CDR3 region has the DNA TGCAGCGTTCCCGAGCAGGGTCAGCATGGCTACACCTTC. Together with reference TRBV29-1 and TRBJ1-2, the CDR3 gives the full variable domain: SAVISQKPSRDICQRGTSLTIQCQVDSQVTMMFWYRQQPGQSLTLIATANQGSEATYESGFVIDKFPISRPNLTFSTLTVSNMSPEDSSIYLCSVPEQGQHGYTFGSGTRLTVV.

This chain uses TRBV7-8 with TRBJ1-1; TRBD1 matches 9 bases. Germline V gene sequence: CDR1 SGHVS, CDR2 FQNEAQ. The CDR3 is 14 residues long. The V segment lost 5 bases and the J segment 1 base; nucleotides outside the gene matches: 2. The CDR3 DNA follows: TGTGCCAGCAGCCCGGGACAGGGGAACACTGAAGCTTTCTTT. It specifies CASSPGQGNTEAFF.

This chain joins TRBV5-1 and TRBJ2-3; 11 nucleotides line up with TRBD2. V lost 7 bases, J lost 0 bases, and 7 bases stayed unmatched. The CDR3 consists of 16 residues. Germline CDR1 is SGHRS and CDR2 is YFSETQ. Here the CDR3 reads CASVSGTSGSTDTQYF. For the CDR3, the DNA is TGCGCCAGCGTATCCGGGACTAGCGGTAGCACAGATACGCAGTATTTT.

The count of this clone is one. The rearrangement uses TRBV5-1 and TRBJ2-7; perhaps TRBD1 as D (5 bases). V was clipped by 0 bases and J by 0 bases, with 16 bases between them. Per germline, CDR1 SGHRS and CDR2 YFSETQ. The CDR3 contains 17 residues. CDR3: CASSLVAAGPSSYEQYF. The CDR3 DNA reads as TGCGCCAGCAGCTTGGTGGCAGCAGGGCCTAGCTCCTACGAGCAGTACTTC.

V usage is TRBV19 and J usage is TRBJ1-4, with D uncertain. This CDR3 region has 15 residues. CDR1 LNHDA and CDR2 SQIVND come from the germline V gene (reference sequence). V dropped 4 bases and J dropped 5 bases, with 14 bases sitting between them. The CDR3 loop is CASSKAVGPNEKLFF. CDR3 sequence (DNA): TGTGCCAGTAGTAAGGCGGTCGGCCCGAATGAAAAACTGTTTTTT.